Given below is one TCR beta chain in context. Its antigen is unidentified. The data belong to a study of T cells in localized non-small cell lung cancer. The method was immunoSEQ multiplex PCR; TCRdb's version includes in-frame clones alone and lacks a portion of them. The data show roughly 58,000 clones, with roughly 76% seen just once and 4.7% held by the top ten. From germline, CDR1 is SNHLY and CDR2 FYNNEI. There are 16 residues in the CDR3. With 1 base removed from V and 3 bases from J, the gap between germline ends came to 16 bases. Study-wide results and limits: The study found T cell clonality highest in uninvolved adjacent lung, above tumor. Since sequencing was restricted to only one region of the tumor, intratumor heterogeneity remains a possibility.

This clonotype was sampled from a man aged 40 to 70 with stage II lung adenocarcinoma. Source: PBMCs, taken before any cancer treatment. This chain connects TRBV2 to TRBJ2-7; D perhaps matches TRBD1 (6 bases). CDR3 nucleotide sequence: TGTGCCAGCAGTGAAGTAGGGACACCGTCTTACTACGAGCAGTACTTC. It codes for CASSEVGTPSYYEQYF.